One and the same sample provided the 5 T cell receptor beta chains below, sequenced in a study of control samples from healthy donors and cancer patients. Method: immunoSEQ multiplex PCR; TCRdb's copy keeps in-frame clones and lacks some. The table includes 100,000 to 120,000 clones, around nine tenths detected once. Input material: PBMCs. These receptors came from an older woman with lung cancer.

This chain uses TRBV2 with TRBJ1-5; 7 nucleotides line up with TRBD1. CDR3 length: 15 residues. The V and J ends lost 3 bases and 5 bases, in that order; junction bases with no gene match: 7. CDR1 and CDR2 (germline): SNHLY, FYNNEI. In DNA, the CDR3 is TGTGCCAGCAGTGAGACGACAGGGCAGCATCAGCCCCAGCATTTT. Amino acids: CASSETTGQHQPQHF.

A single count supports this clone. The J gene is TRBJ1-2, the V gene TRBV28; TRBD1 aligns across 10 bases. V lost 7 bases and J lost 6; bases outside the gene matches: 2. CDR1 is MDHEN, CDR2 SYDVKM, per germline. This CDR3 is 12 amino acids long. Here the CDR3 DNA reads TGTGCCAGCACCGGGACAGGGGATGGCTACACCTTC. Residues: CASTGTGDGYTF.

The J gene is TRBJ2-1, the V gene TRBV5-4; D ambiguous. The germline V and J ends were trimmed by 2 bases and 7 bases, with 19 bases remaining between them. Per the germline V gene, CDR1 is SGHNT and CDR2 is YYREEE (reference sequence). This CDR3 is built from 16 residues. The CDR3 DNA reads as TGTGCCAGCAGCTTCCCAGGATCCATCAGAGGTAATGAGCAGTTCTTC. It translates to CASSFPGSIRGNEQFF.

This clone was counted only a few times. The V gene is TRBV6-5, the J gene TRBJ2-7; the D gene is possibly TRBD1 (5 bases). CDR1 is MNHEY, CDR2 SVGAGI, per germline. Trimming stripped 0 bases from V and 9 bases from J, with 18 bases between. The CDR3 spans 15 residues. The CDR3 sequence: CASSYSQGSATWQYF. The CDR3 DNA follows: TGTGCCAGCAGTTACTCGCAGGGTTCTGCCACTTGGCAGTACTTC.

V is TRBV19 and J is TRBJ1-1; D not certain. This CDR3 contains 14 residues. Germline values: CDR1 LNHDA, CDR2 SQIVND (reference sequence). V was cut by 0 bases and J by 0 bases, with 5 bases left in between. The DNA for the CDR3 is TGTGCCAGTAGTATAGAACCGGTGAACACTGAAGCTTTCTTT. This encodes CASSIEPVNTEAFF.